These 17 T cell receptor beta chains came from one sample sequenced in a study of cytomegalovirus exposure and HLA in healthy donors. This PCR relied on a set of 60 Vbeta primers and 13 Jbeta primers. Sequenced by immunoSEQ multiplex PCR; TCRdb stores in-frame clones only, minus some. Of around 300,000 clones listed, just over 70% are singletons. What was sequenced was PBMCs. The source is a female donor in good health and CMV-seronegative.

The chain has TRBV15 and TRBJ2-1, with a possible D match to TRBD2 (5 bases). Trimming removed 7 bases from V and 6 bases from J, with 19 bases in between. Germline V gives CDR1 LNHNV, CDR2 YYDKDF (reference sequence). The CDR3 consists of 15 residues. The CDR3 sequence is CATIQDSQRSNEQFF. The CDR3 DNA follows: TGTGCCACCATCCAGGACTCCCAGAGGTCCAATGAGCAGTTCTTC.

The chain combines TRBV19 with TRBJ1-2, with 8 bases matching TRBD1. CDR1 LNHDA and CDR2 SQIVND come from the germline V gene (reference sequence). The CDR3 totals 15 residues. The V segment lost 4 bases and the J segment 4 bases; nucleotides outside the gene matches: 8. The CDR3 DNA follows: TGTGCCAGTAGTACAGGGGGCAGGGAGAGCTATGGCTACACCTTC. Translating it yields CASSTGGRESYGYTF.

The rearrangement links TRBV19 to TRBJ2-7; possibly TRBD2 for D (6 bases). CDR1 is LNHDA, CDR2 SQIVND, per germline (reference sequence). Trimming took 5 bases from V and 5 from J, leaving 19 bases between them. This CDR3 is built from 15 residues. The CDR3 DNA is TGTGCCAGTAGTGCCTCCGGAGGGCCCTGGGACGAGCAGTACTTC. Translated, it gives CASSASGGPWDEQYF. The whole variable domain, filled in from reference TRBV19 and TRBJ2-7, reads DGGITQSPKYLFRKEGQNVTLSCEQNLNHDAMYWYRQDPGQGLRLIYYSQIVNDFQKGDIAEGYSVSREKKESFPLTVTSAQKNPTAFYLCASSASGGPWDEQYFGPGTRLTVT.

This chain uses TRBV19 with TRBJ2-5; TRBD2 aligns across 7 bases. This CDR3 comprises 13 residues. V was pared by 3 bases and J by 8 bases, with 6 bases of the junction left unmatched. Per the germline V gene, CDR1 is LNHDA and CDR2 is SQIVND (reference sequence). DNA of the CDR3: TGTGCCAGTAGTATCGGGGGGTTTAGTACCCAGTACTTC. It translates to CASSIGGFSTQYF.

The rearrangement links TRBV29-1 to TRBJ2-5, with a weak D call TRBD1 (8 bases). The V gene's germline CDR1 is SQVTM and CDR2 ANQGSEA. The CDR3 is 15 amino acids. V shed 7 bases and J shed 6 bases, with 24 bases lying between them. DNA for the CDR3: TGCAGCGGGGGGGGTTGGGCAGGGGGCATGAAGACCCAGTACTTC. This codes for CSGGGWAGGMKTQYF. The full variable domain, its missing parts supplied by reference TRBV29-1 and TRBJ2-5, is SAVISQKPSRDICQRGTSLTIQCQVDSQVTMMFWYRQQPGQSLTLIATANQGSEATYESGFVIDKFPISRPNLTFSTLTVSNMSPEDSSIYLCSGGGWAGGMKTQYFGPGTRLLVL.

Comment on this clone: One end of the junction is discordant with germline, which a read error may explain. The rearrangement uses TRBV7-9 and TRBJ2-7; maybe TRBD2 (5 bases). The CDR3 extends over 13 amino acids. Germline V CDR1 and CDR2: SEHNR, FQNEAQ (reference sequence). CDR3 residues: CSSSPLKRYEQYF. The CDR3 coding sequence is TGTTCCAGCAGCCCTTTGAAGCGGTACGAGCAGTACTTC.

The chain employs TRBV2 and TRBJ2-6; 10 bases line up with TRBD1. This CDR3 has 18 amino acids. CDR1 is SNHLY and CDR2 is FYNNEI in the germline V gene. After removal of 10 bases from V and 0 bases from J, the junction contained 12 bases not matched to a gene. CDR3 amino acids: CATARADRGPSGANVLTF. In DNA, the CDR3 is TGTGCCACCGCTAGAGCTGACAGGGGGCCCTCTGGGGCCAACGTCCTGACTTTC.

This chain uses TRBV9 with TRBJ2-7, with D perhaps matching TRBD1 (5 bases). The germline V gene has CDR1 SGDLS and CDR2 YYNGEE. The CDR3 length is 10 residues. V dropped 10 bases and J dropped 5 bases, with 10 bases sitting between them. CDR3 sequence reads: CASGSHEQYF. For the CDR3, the DNA is TGTGCCTCAGGGTCCCACGAGCAGTACTTC.

This clone was recorded a few times. This CDR3 reads CATRGGNEQYF. CDR3 bases: TGTGCCACCAGGGGGGGTAACGAGCAGTACTTC. The chain couples TRBV2 to TRBJ2-5; TRBD1 or TRBD2 may be the D gene (7 bases each). Near its end, the DNA agrees better with TRBJ2-7, so the J call may be wrong. Germline V gene data show CDR1 as SNHLY and CDR2 as FYNNEI. This CDR3 contains 11 residues.

The chain has TRBV5-4 and TRBJ1-1, with TRBD1 as a possible D gene (5 bases). The V gene lost 4 bases and the J gene lost 4 bases, with 17 bases spanning the gap. CDR1 and CDR2 from the germline V gene are SGHNT and YYREEE (reference sequence). The CDR3 loop spans 15 amino acids. CDR3 nucleotides: TGTGCCAGCAGCCCGGGCGGGGCAGCGGGCACTGAAGCTTTCTTT. Encoded protein: CASSPGGAAGTEAFF.

This clone appeared once. The rearrangement uses TRBV19 and TRBJ2-7, with 7 bases aligning to TRBD1. CDR1 LNHDA and CDR2 SQIVND come from the germline V gene (reference sequence). V was pared by 5 bases and J by 6 bases, with 13 bases of the junction left unmatched. CDR3 length: 15 residues. DNA for the CDR3: TGTGCCAGTAGTTCGGTCGGGGCAGGGGGTCGCGAGCAGTACTTC. Amino acids: CASSSVGAGGREQYF.

This clone showed up just once. The V call is TRBV6-5, the J call TRBJ2-1; tentative D call: TRBD2 (6 bases). The CDR3 extends over 16 amino acids. V lost 4 bases and J lost 0, with 13 bases in between. The germline V gene encodes CDR1 MNHEY and CDR2 SVGAGI. The CDR3 nucleotides are TGTGCCAGCAGTTTTATAGCGGCGAGCTCCTACAATGAGCAGTTCTTC. It codes for CASSFIAASSYNEQFF.

The chain uses TRBV6-6 and TRBJ1-5; D perhaps matches TRBD1 (6 bases). Germline CDR1 is MNHNY and CDR2 is SVGAGI (reference sequence). Trimming cost V 8 bases and J 3 bases, with 14 bases left between them. The CDR3 is 14 amino acids. This CDR3 reads CASGLTGFNQPQHF. CDR3 DNA sequence: TGTGCCAGCGGCCTGACAGGTTTCAATCAGCCCCAGCATTTT.

The chain carries TRBV11-3 and TRBJ2-1; 9 bases are shared with TRBD2. Germline V gives CDR1 SGHNT, CDR2 YENEEA. The CDR3 is made up of 15 amino acids. Unmatched junction bases numbered 4, after V lost 4 bases and J lost 3 bases. CDR3 amino acids: CASSSLAGDYNEQFF. In nucleotides, the CDR3 is TGTGCCAGCAGCTCATTAGCGGGGGACTACAATGAGCAGTTCTTC.

This clone was found a few times. J is TRBJ1-3 and V is TRBV5-8; 8 nucleotides match TRBD1. The V gene's germline CDR1 is SGHTS and CDR2 YDEGEE. The CDR3 extends over 15 amino acids. The V and J ends lost 0 bases and 4 bases, in that order; junction bases with no gene match: 3. The CDR3 sequence: CASSLGTGPGNTIYF. Here the CDR3 DNA reads TGTGCCAGCAGCTTGGGGACAGGGCCCGGAAACACCATATATTTT. The full variable domain, rest sourced from reference TRBV5-8 and TRBJ1-3, is EAGVTQSPTHLIKTRGQQATLRCSPISGHTSVYWYQQALGLGLQFLLWYDEGEERNRGNFPPRFSGRQFPNYSSELNVNALELEDSALYLCASSLGTGPGNTIYFGEGSWLTVV.

This sequence joins TRBV14 and TRBJ2-3, with 14 bases identical to TRBD2. J lost 2 bases, V lost 3 bases, and 10 bases had no gene match. CDR1 SGHDN and CDR2 FVKESK come from the germline V gene. CDR3 length: 19 residues. The CDR3 here is CASSHLLGLAGGTTDTQYF. The CDR3 nucleotides are TGTGCCAGCAGCCATTTACTCGGACTAGCGGGAGGCACCACAGATACGCAGTATTTT.

Remarks on this clone: An end of the junction does not agree with germline; a read error may underlie this. The chain recombines TRBV30 with TRBJ2-7, with a weak D call TRBD1 (5 bases). The CDR3 runs to 13 residues. From germline, CDR1 is GTSNPN and CDR2 SVGIG (reference sequence). The CDR3 coding sequence is TGTGCCTGGAGAGAGGACACCTCCCACGAGCAGTACTTC. Its translation is CAWREDTSHEQYF.